A single T cell receptor (beta chain) is shown here with its context. No antigen is known for it. Base qualities are not recorded, but no much larger clone differs from it by a single base. The data originate from a study of blood T cell repertoires in COVID-19 (TCRdb year 2020). Regarding the study in general: The collaborator samples originated in the United States, Italy and Spain and spanned the acute and convalescent phases of COVID-19. The material from the prospective study consisted of cDNA or gDNA derived from T cells, B-cell-depleted T cells, or PBMCs. Subjects who had been exposed to COVID-19, were actively infected with it, or had recovered from it provided the deeply sampled blood TCRbeta repertoires that made up the dataset. The repertoires were made available in a free public database intended to serve as a resource for research on the immune response to SARS-CoV-2. The samples were drawn from the first 160 participants of the ongoing ImmuneRACE study and from 950 to 1,500 subjects provided by 6 global collaborators. The sample metadata nearly always contained a de-identified subject ID, COVID-19 status, age in years and sex. HLA class I and class II types, where available, came from metadata supplied by the sample provider rather than from assay-based typing. Study-level results and caveats: The amount of clinical and demographic metadata varied by source and participant and was provided uncurated.

TCRbeta CDR3 regions were amplified from genomic DNA by means of the immunoSEQ Assay, a bias-controlled multiplex PCR. Per the original workflow: The number of nucleated cells in each sample was estimated by amplification of reference gene primers within the assay. To quantify the absolute abundance of each unique TCRbeta CDR3 rearrangement, sequence reads were collapsed and filtered. For each sample, productive Simpson clonality was calculated by taking the square root of Simpson's diversity index across productive rearrangements. TCRdb obtained this table from immuneACCESS and retained in-frame rearrangements with V and J assigned. These tables miss some clones; where compared with another copy, unresolved V genes account for less than half of the shortfall, and the remainder is unexplained. V, J and clone size are those of that table, while D and trimming were read from the DNA. This sample lists about 440,000 clones; about nine tenths were detected once. The ten largest clones add up to over 10% of the sample.

At one collaborating source in Seattle, patients were enrolled during active infection and were followed longitudinally through the course of disease. The collaborating institutions used their own protocols to collect whole blood in K2EDTA tubes. Collaborator samples were shipped for TCRbeta analysis as frozen whole blood, isolated PBMCs, or DNA extracted from either sample type. The CDR3 spans 14 residues, from the cysteine through the phenylalanine. Only the CDR3 part of the read is kept: 42 bases, read in frame from the first base. CDR1 and CDR2, per the germline V gene (reference sequence), are LNHDA and SQIVND. Trimming takes 2 bases off V and 4 bases off J; junction bases not matched to a gene: 3.

Recombination connected TRBV19 to TRBJ2-3; 7 bases in between match TRBD1. Input material: peripheral blood. This clonotype originated in a woman in her fifties or sixties with COVID-19, enrolled during active disease. The DNA reads as follows: TGTGCCAGTAGTATAAAACAGGGGTCAGATACGCAGTATTTT. Translated, this is CASSIKQGSDTQYF.